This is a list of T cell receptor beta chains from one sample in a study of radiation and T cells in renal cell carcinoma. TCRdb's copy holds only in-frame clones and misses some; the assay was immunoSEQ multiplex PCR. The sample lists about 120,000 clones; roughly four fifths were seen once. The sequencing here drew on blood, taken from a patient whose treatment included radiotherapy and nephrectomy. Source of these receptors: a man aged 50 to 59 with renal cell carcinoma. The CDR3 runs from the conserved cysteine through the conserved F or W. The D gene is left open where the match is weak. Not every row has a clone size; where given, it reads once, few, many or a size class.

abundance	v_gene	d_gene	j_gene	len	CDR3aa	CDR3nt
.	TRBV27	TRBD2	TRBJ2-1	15	CASSYGTSGRGEQFF	TGTGCCAGCAGTTACGGGACTAGCGGGAGGGGTGAGCAGTTCTTC
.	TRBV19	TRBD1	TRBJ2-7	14	CASSNMDRAYEQYF	TGTGCCAGTAGTAACATGGACAGGGCTTACGAGCAGTACTTC
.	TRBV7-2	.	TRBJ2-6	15	CASSDNPSGANVLTF	TGTGCCAGCAGCGACAATCCCTCTGGGGCCAACGTCCTGACTTTC
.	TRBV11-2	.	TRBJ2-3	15	CASSEGPLLTDTQYF	TGTGCCAGCAGCGAGGGACCACTACTCACAGATACGCAGTATTTT
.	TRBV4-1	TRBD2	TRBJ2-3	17	CASSQAGGGGPTDTQYF	TGCGCCAGCAGCCAAGCGGGCGGGGGAGGGCCGACAGATACGCAGTATTTT
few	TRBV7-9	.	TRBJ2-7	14	CASSLLSAGYEQYF	TGTGCCAGCAGCTTGTTAAGTGCTGGCTACGAGCAGTACTTC
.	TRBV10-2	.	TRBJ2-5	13	CASTQGGVETQYF	TGCGCCAGCACCCAAGGTGGGGTAGAGACCCAGTACTTC
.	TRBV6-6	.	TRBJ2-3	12	CASSLRWDTQYF	TGTGCCAGCAGCCTACGGTGGGATACGCAGTATTTT
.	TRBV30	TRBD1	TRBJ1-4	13	CAWARGEGEKLFF	TGTGCCTGGGCCAGGGGGGAGGGTGAAAAACTGTTTTTT
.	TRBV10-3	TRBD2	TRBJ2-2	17	CAISERSGGTNTGELFF	TGTGCCATCAGTGAACGTAGCGGGGGGACTAACACCGGGGAGCTGTTTTTT
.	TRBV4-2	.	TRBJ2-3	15	CASSQDLSGPDTQYF	TGTGCCAGCAGCCAAGATCTCAGCGGACCAGATACGCAGTATTTT
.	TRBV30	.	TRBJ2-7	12	CAWSVVRSEQYF	TGTGCCTGGAGTGTCGTCCGCTCCGAGCAGTACTTC